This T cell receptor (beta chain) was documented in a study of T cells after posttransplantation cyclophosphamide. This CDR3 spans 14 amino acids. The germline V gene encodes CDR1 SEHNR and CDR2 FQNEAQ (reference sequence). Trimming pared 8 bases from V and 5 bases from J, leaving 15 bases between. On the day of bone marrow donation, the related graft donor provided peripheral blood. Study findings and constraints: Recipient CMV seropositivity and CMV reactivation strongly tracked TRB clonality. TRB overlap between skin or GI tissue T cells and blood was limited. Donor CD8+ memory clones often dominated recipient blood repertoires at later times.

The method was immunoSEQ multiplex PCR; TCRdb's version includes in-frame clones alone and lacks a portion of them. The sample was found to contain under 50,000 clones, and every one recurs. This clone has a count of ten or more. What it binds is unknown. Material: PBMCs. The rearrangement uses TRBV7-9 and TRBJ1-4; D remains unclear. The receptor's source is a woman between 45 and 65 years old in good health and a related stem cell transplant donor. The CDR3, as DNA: TGTGCCAGCGCGAACGACTGGAGCAATGAAAAACTGTTTTTT. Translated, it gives CASANDWSNEKLFF.